One sample yielded the 5 T cell receptor beta chains listed below, sequenced in a study of shared clonotypes between healthy human individuals. Only in-frame clones appear in the TCRdb table, and some are missing; sequencing was by immunoSEQ multiplex PCR. The table records millions of clones, 90% to 95% of them present only once. Sequencing used naive CD4+ T cells sorted from blood. Stated subset: CD45RA+ positively selected. The receptors derive from a man between 18 and 29 years old in good health.

This chain connects TRBV7-9 to TRBJ1-3; D is ambiguous. The CDR3 covers 14 residues. The V and J ends lost 2 bases and 2 bases respectively, with 7 bases between them. Per the germline V gene, CDR1 is SEHNR and CDR2 is FQNEAQ (reference sequence). CDR3 DNA sequence: TGTGCCAGCAGCTTACTGACTCCTGGAAACACCATATATTTT. Translation: CASSLLTPGNTIYF.

The chain uses TRBV4-1 and TRBJ2-7; the D gene is possibly TRBD1 (6 bases). Germline CDR1 reads MGHRA; CDR2 reads YSYEKL. V was pared by 4 bases and J by 2 bases, with 12 bases between. This CDR3 is 14 amino acids long. The CDR3 coding sequence is TGCGCCAGCAGCCTGGGGGCTGAGACCTACGAGCAGTACTTC. This gives the protein CASSLGAETYEQYF.

CDR3: CASSVASRSYNEQFF. For the CDR3, the DNA is TGTGCCAGCAGCGTAGCTAGTAGATCCTACAATGAGCAGTTCTTC. V gene TRBV9 combines with J gene TRBJ2-1, with unresolved D. This CDR3 has 15 residues. V was clipped by 0 bases and J by 1 base, with 8 bases between them. The germline V gene has CDR1 SGDLS and CDR2 YYNGEE.

The rearrangement links TRBV28 to TRBJ1-2; 7 bases align to TRBD1. Germline CDR1 MDHEN, CDR2 SYDVKM. The CDR3 is made up of 12 amino acids. Trimming took 8 bases from V and 8 from J; bases not matched to a gene: 8. CDR3 amino acids: CASHEGAQGYTF. In DNA form, the CDR3 reads TGTGCCAGCCACGAGGGGGCTCAGGGCTACACCTTC.

Comments on this clone: The same CDR3 is also encoded by other DNA sequences in this sample. J is TRBJ2-7 and V is TRBV5-6, with D hard to call. CDR1 is SGHDT, CDR2 YYEEEE, per germline. Trimming pared 4 bases from V and 3 bases from J, leaving 8 bases between. The CDR3 extends over 12 amino acids. CDR3 bases: TGTGCCAGCAGCCAGACTGGCTACGAGCAGTACTTC. This gives the protein CASSQTGYEQYF. The whole variable domain, filled in from reference TRBV5-6 and TRBJ2-7, reads DAGVTQSPTHLIKTRGQQVTLRCSPKSGHDTVSWYQQALGQGPQFIFQYYEEEERQRGNFPDRFSGHQFPNYSSELNVNALLLGDSALYLCASSQTGYEQYFGPGTRLTVT.